Shown below are 10 T cell receptor beta chains from a single sample sequenced in a study of beta chain features in type 1 diabetes. Their cognate antigens are unknown. Overall study findings and caveats: People with Type 1 diabetes carried modestly yet significantly shorter TCRB CDR3s in all four CD4+ subsets.

Every bit of the isolated RNA underwent reverse transcription, so sequencing read expressed TCRB transcripts. Method: immunoSEQ multiplex PCR; TCRdb's copy keeps in-frame clones and lacks some. The sample holds fewer than 15,000 clones, roughly 63% seen once. Sequencing was performed on stem cell memory CD4+ T cells from blood. The receptor source for this set is a woman under 30 with type 1 diabetes.

This clone was seen a handful of times. The V and J genes are TRBV10-3 and TRBJ2-2, with no clear D. V lost 3 bases, J lost 6 bases, and 14 bases lay in between. Germline loops: CDR1 ENHRY, CDR2 SYGVKD. The CDR3 length is 15 residues. This CDR3 is CAISEPTGRPGELFF. CDR3 sequence (DNA): TGTGCCATCAGTGAACCCACTGGGCGACCCGGGGAGCTGTTTTTT.

This clone was recorded a few times. The V call is TRBV11-3, the J call TRBJ2-7; 7 positions match TRBD1. Trimming removed 5 bases from V and 12 bases from J; junction bases left unmatched: 13. The CDR3 spans 13 residues. Germline-derived CDR1 and CDR2 are SGHNT and YENEEA. The CDR3 region has the DNA TGTGCCAGCAGCACCAACGACAGGGCCCCTCTGTACTTC. It codes for CASSTNDRAPLYF.

The chain links TRBV6-5 to TRBJ2-3; 7 bases fit TRBD1. V lost 2 bases to trimming and J lost 2 bases; unmatched junction nucleotides: 4. The CDR3 has 15 residues. Germline loops: CDR1 MNHEY, CDR2 SVGAGI. This CDR3 is CASSYRTGVTDTQYF. CDR3 nucleotides: TGTGCCAGCAGTTACAGAACAGGGGTCACAGATACGCAGTATTTT.

Only a few counts were recorded for this clone. This rearrangement joins TRBV7-2 to TRBJ2-1; 12 bases match TRBD2. Trimming removed 0 bases from V and 7 bases from J; junction bases left unmatched: 10. There are 18 residues in the CDR3. Per the germline V gene, CDR1 is SGHTA and CDR2 is FQGNSA. DNA for the CDR3: TGTGCCAGCAGCTTAGCGCAGTCAGCTAGCGGGAGGGGTAATGAGCAGTTCTTC. Translated, it gives CASSLAQSASGRGNEQFF.

As concerns this clone: At one of its ends the junction is not consistent with the germline gene, which may arise from a read error. The DNA for the CDR3 is TGTGCTAGCAGCTTAAATTACGGGCAAGAGACCCAGTACTTC. Protein product: CASSLNYGQETQYF. The chain joins TRBV7-7 to TRBJ2-5; no clear D gene. CDR1 SSHAT and CDR2 FNYEAQ come from the germline V gene (reference sequence). The CDR3 totals 14 residues.

The chain carries TRBV9 and TRBJ2-3; TRBD2 agrees at 8 bases. In germline, CDR1 is SGDLS, CDR2 YYNGEE. The CDR3 sequence is 15 residues long. The V gene end was trimmed by 0 bases and the J gene end by 4 bases; junction bases not matched to a gene: 4. Here the CDR3 DNA reads TGTGCCAGCAGCGTAGGTTACGGGGGGGCAGATACGCAGTATTTT. Translating it yields CASSVGYGGADTQYF.

This clone was picked up a small number of times. The rearrangement uses TRBV29-1 and TRBJ1-5; D not resolved. Trimming took 4 bases from V and 5 from J, leaving 9 bases between them. This CDR3 comprises 12 residues. Germline assignment: CDR1 SQVTM and CDR2 ANQGSEA. In DNA, the CDR3 is TGCAGCGTTGCCTACAGAGATCAGCCCCAGCATTTT. It is translated as CSVAYRDQPQHF.

The chain links TRBV4-1 to TRBJ2-3, with 8 bases aligning to TRBD2. Per germline, CDR1 MGHRA and CDR2 YSYEKL. The CDR3 sequence is 19 residues long. V gave up 0 bases and J gave up 1 base; unmatched junction bases: 12. The CDR3 sequence is CASSQERGAGVSGTDTQYF. The CDR3 coding sequence is TGCGCCAGCAGCCAAGAACGGGGAGCGGGAGTTTCTGGCACAGATACGCAGTATTTT.

This clone was counted once. The chain carries TRBV5-1 and TRBJ2-1; 12 nucleotides agree with TRBD2. The CDR3 is 15 amino acids. V trimming: 4 bases; J trimming: 4 bases; junction bases outside the gene matches: 3. Germline values: CDR1 SGHRS, CDR2 YFSETQ. The CDR3 coding sequence is TGCGCCAGCAGCCCCCTAGCGGGAGGGTACAATGAGCAGTTCTTC. It encodes CASSPLAGGYNEQFF.

The CDR3 DNA follows: TGCGCCAGCAGAGAGGGGGAAGGGACTGAAGCTTTCTTT. Translation: CASREGEGTEAFF. V and J are TRBV5-1 and TRBJ1-1, with D possibly being TRBD1 (6 bases). CDR1 is SGHRS, CDR2 YFSETQ, per germline. Trimming pared 5 bases from V and 5 bases from J, leaving 13 bases between. This CDR3 comprises 13 residues.